These 7 T cell receptor beta chains were sequenced from one sample in a study of shared clonotypes between healthy human individuals. CD45RO-negative, CCR7-positively selected cells formed the naive CD8 fraction, excluding terminally differentiated effector memory CD45RA+ cells. Sequencing was performed with immunoSEQ multiplex PCR; in TCRdb, only in-frame clones are kept and a portion is missing. This sample has some 600,000 clones, with 95% to 96% found just once. Sequencing input: naive CD8+ T cells sorted from blood. These receptors were collected from a woman between 25 and 40 years old in good health.

V is TRBV7-8 and J is TRBJ2-1; 16 bases align to TRBD2. V was pared by 5 bases and J by 6 bases, with 7 bases of the junction left unmatched. This CDR3 has 17 residues. Looked up from germline, CDR1 is SGHVS and CDR2 is FQNEAQ. CDR3 region: CASSQGLAGGELNEQFF. CDR3 nucleotide sequence: TGTGCCAGCAGCCAGGGACTAGCGGGAGGGGAACTCAATGAGCAGTTCTTC. Based on the CDR3 plus reference TRBV7-8 and TRBJ2-1, the full variable domain is GAGVSQSPRYKVAKRGQDVALRCDPISGHVSLFWYQQALGQGPEFLTYFQNEAQLDKSGLPSDRFFAERPEGSVSTLKIQRTQQEDSAVYLCASSQGLAGGELNEQFFGPGTRLTVL.

The V and J genes are TRBV5-1 and TRBJ2-5, with 12 bases lining up with TRBD1. Trimming at V came to 0 bases and at J to 5 bases, leaving 8 bases not matched to a gene. Germline lookup yields CDR1 SGHRS and CDR2 YFSETQ. The CDR3 consists of 17 residues. CDR3 sequence: CASSLEQGQGAGETQYF. CDR3 in DNA: TGCGCCAGCAGCTTGGAACAGGGACAGGGGGCGGGTGAGACCCAGTACTTC.

This clone was detected once. The chain recombines TRBV4-2 with TRBJ2-7; no clear D gene. The germline CDR1 and CDR2 sequences are LGHNA and YNFKEQ. The V end was cut by 1 base, the J end by 3 bases, with 10 bases between. This CDR3 is 14 amino acids long. The CDR3 reads CASSQVASDYEQYF. In DNA form, the CDR3 reads TGTGCCAGCAGCCAAGTTGCGTCAGACTACGAGCAGTACTTC.

This chain connects TRBV27 to TRBJ2-5; D not resolved. The assigned J gene may be wrong: the sequence end matches TRBJ2-7 better. Germline CDR1 reads MNHEY; CDR2 reads SMNVEV (reference sequence). The CDR3 spans 13 residues. The CDR3 reads CASSHGPSYEQYF. Written as DNA, the CDR3 is TGTGCCAGCAGTCATGGGCCCTCCTACGAGCAGTACTTC.

The V call is TRBV5-4, the J call TRBJ1-2, with a weak D call TRBD1 (5 bases). V was shortened by 0 bases and J by 6 bases, with 15 bases between the two germline ends. The CDR3 covers 15 residues. CDR1 and CDR2 from the germline V gene are SGHNT and YYREEE (reference sequence). The CDR3 DNA reads as TGTGCCAGCAGCTTGGTTCTGGGGGGAAAAGATGGCTACACCTTC. Translated, it gives CASSLVLGGKDGYTF.

This sequence joins TRBV10-1 and TRBJ2-7, with unresolved D. V dropped 3 bases and J dropped 0 bases, with 6 bases sitting between them. The CDR3 spans 13 residues. Germline V gives CDR1 WNHNN, CDR2 SYGVQD (reference sequence). The CDR3 spells CASSEESSYEQYF. The CDR3 DNA follows: TGCGCCAGCAGTGAAGAAAGCTCCTACGAGCAGTACTTC.

This chain uses TRBV27 with TRBJ1-1, with D possibly matching TRBD1 (5 bases). Trimming took 3 bases from V and 6 from J, leaving 11 bases between them. Per germline, CDR1 MNHEY and CDR2 SMNVEV (reference sequence). The CDR3 has 13 residues. The DNA of the CDR3 is TGTGCCAGCAGTTTTCAGGGTGGCCCTGAAGCTTTCTTT. Amino acid sequence: CASSFQGGPEAFF.